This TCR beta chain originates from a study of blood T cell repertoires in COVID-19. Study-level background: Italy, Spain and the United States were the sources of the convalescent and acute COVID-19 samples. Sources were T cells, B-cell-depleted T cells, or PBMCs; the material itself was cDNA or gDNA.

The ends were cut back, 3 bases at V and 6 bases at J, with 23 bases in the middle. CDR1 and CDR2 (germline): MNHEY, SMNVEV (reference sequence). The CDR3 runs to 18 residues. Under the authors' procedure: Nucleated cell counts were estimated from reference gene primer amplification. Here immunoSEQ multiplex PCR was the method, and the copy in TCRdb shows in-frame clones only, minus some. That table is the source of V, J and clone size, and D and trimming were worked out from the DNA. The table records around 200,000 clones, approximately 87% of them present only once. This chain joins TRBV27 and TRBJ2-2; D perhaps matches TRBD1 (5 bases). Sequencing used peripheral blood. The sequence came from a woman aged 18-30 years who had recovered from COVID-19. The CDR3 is CASSFYFAMAGSPGELFF. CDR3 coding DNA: TGTGCCAGCAGTTTTTACTTTGCTATGGCAGGGTCCCCCGGGGAGCTGTTTTTT.